The count of the clone carrying this T cell receptor (beta chain) is one. The data belong to a study of blood T cell repertoires in COVID-19. The V and J ends lost 5 bases and 0 bases respectively, with 15 bases between them. CDR3 length: 17 amino acids. Germline V lookup: CDR1 SGHDT, CDR2 YYEEEE. TCRdb keeps only in-frame clones here, not all; method: immunoSEQ multiplex PCR. This table has about 83,000 clones, around 84% appearing once. Sequenced: peripheral blood. J is TRBJ1-6 and V is TRBV5-6; a possible D gene is TRBD1 (5 bases). This TCR was sampled from a woman of 80 years or more in a cohort sampled during active or convalescent COVID-19. The CDR3 nucleotides read TGTGCCAGCAGTCAGGGCCCTGATAGCTCCTATAATTCACCCCTCCACTTT. Translating gives CASSQGPDSSYNSPLHF.